These T cell receptor beta chains were read from a single sample in a study of blood T cell repertoires in COVID-19. Measured with immunoSEQ multiplex PCR; TCRdb has only the in-frame clones, and not every one. The profile covers hundreds of thousands of clones, with 87% appearing a single time and 10% to 15% taken by the ten largest. The sample was peripheral blood. The receptor source for this set is a woman under 30 who had recovered from COVID-19. The CDR3 runs from the conserved cysteine through the conserved F or W. Fields, in order: J gene, clone size, D gene, V gene, CDR3 DNA, CDR3 protein. D genes are given only for firm matches. For some rows the clone size is stated as once, few or many, or as a class when expanded; others skip it.

J: TRBJ1-1
size: -
D: TRBD1
V: TRBV5-4
DNA: TGTGCCAGCAGCTCGCAACCGACAGGGGTGAGGACTGAAGCTTTCTTT
CDR3: CASSSQPTGVRTEAFF

J: TRBJ1-5
size: -
D: -
V: TRBV6-1
DNA: TGTGCCAGCACCATCCAGAAAAATCAGCCCCAGCATTTT
CDR3: CASTIQKNQPQHF

J: TRBJ1-4
size: -
D: -
V: TRBV6-6
DNA: TGTGCCAGCAGGCAAAGAACTAGGGATGAAAAACTGTTTTTT
CDR3: CASRQRTRDEKLFF

J: TRBJ1-1
size: -
D: TRBD1
V: TRBV2
DNA: TGTGCCAGCAGTGACAGGGGGCTCACTGAAGCTTTCTTT
CDR3: CASSDRGLTEAFF

J: TRBJ1-1
size: few
D: TRBD1
V: TRBV6-2/TRBV6-3
DNA: TGTGCCAGCAGTTACGGACAGGGCTTGAACACTGAAGCTTTCTTT
CDR3: CASSYGQGLNTEAFF

J: TRBJ1-2
size: -
D: -
V: TRBV5-6
DNA: TGTGCCAGCAGCTGGACAGAAGCTATCTATGGCTACACCTTC
CDR3: CASSWTEAIYGYTF

J: TRBJ2-5
size: -
D: -
V: TRBV11-2
DNA: TGTGCCAGCAGCTTAGGGCGGCTAGTTTACACCCAGTACTTC
CDR3: CASSLGRLVYTQYF

J: TRBJ2-1
size: -
D: -
V: TRBV30
DNA: TGTGCCTGGGAAGCTGGTGAGCAGTTCTTC
CDR3: CAWEAGEQFF

J: TRBJ1-3
size: -
D: -
V: TRBV7-9
DNA: TGTGCCAGTTTCCACCAGGAAAGGGGTGGCACCATATATTTT
CDR3: CASFHQERGGTIYF

J: TRBJ2-1
size: -
D: TRBD2
V: TRBV13
DNA: TGTGCCAGCAGCATCGGACTAGCCCGCAATGAGCAGTTCTTC
CDR3: CASSIGLARNEQFF

J: TRBJ1-1
size: -
D: -
V: TRBV19
DNA: TGTGCCAGTAGTATAAAGAGGGAAACTGAAGCTTTCTTT
CDR3: CASSIKRETEAFF

J: TRBJ1-4
size: -
D: -
V: TRBV10-3
DNA: TGTGCCATCAGACCAGAGGGGGTTTCTGAAAAACTGTTTTTT
CDR3: CAIRPEGVSEKLFF

J: TRBJ2-7
size: -
D: TRBD1
V: TRBV6-6
DNA: TGTGCCAGCAGTCAAGACAGGGGGGCAGTCTACGAGCAGTACTTC
CDR3: CASSQDRGAVYEQYF

J: TRBJ2-7
size: -
D: TRBD1
V: TRBV19
DNA: TGTGCCAGTAGTATATTCTGGGACAGGGAAGACGAGCAGTACTTC
CDR3: CASSIFWDREDEQYF

J: TRBJ2-1
size: -
D: -
V: TRBV5-6
DNA: TGTGCCAGCAGCTTACAGCGGGCATACAATGAGCAGTTCTTC
CDR3: CASSLQRAYNEQFF

J: TRBJ2-5
size: once
D: -
V: TRBV30
DNA: TGTGCCTGGAGTTCGAACAGCCAAGAGACCCAGTACTTC
CDR3: CAWSSNSQETQYF

J: TRBJ1-5
size: -
D: -
V: TRBV7-9
DNA: TGTGCCAGCAGTTCCCCTTATCAGCCCCAGCATTTT
CDR3: CASSSPYQPQHF

J: TRBJ2-1
size: -
D: TRBD1
V: TRBV28
DNA: TGTGCCGCTAGGGACAGGGTGGCCTACAATGAGCAGTTCTTC
CDR3: CAARDRVAYNEQFF

J: TRBJ2-1
size: -
D: -
V: TRBV6-5
DNA: TGTGCCAGCAGTCCCGACAGGATCGCGTACAATGAGCAGTTCTTC
CDR3: CASSPDRIAYNEQFF

J: TRBJ2-5
size: -
D: -
V: TRBV5-5
DNA: TGTGCCAGCAGCCTAGGGACTCATCTACAAGAGACCCAGTACTTC
CDR3: CASSLGTHLQETQYF

J: TRBJ1-1
size: -
D: -
V: TRBV25-1
DNA: TGTGCCAGCAGTGAACCCGCCGGGGCCGGGGGGGCTGAAGCTTTCTTT
CDR3: CASSEPAGAGGAEAFF

J: TRBJ1-2
size: -
D: TRBD1
V: TRBV27
DNA: TGTGCCAGCAGTCCACTGGACAGGGCCAACCTCTATGGCTACACCTTC
CDR3: CASSPLDRANLYGYTF

J: TRBJ2-7
size: -
D: -
V: TRBV6-5
DNA: TGTGCCAGCGCTCTGCAGGTCTACTACGAGCAGTACTTC
CDR3: CASALQVYYEQYF

J: TRBJ1-2
size: -
D: -
V: TRBV3-1/TRBV3-2
DNA: TGTGCCAGCAGCCAAGATGCTCAGGGAAGTAAGAGCGCTGGCTACACCTTC
CDR3: CASSQDAQGSKSAGYTF

J: TRBJ1-5
size: -
D: TRBD1
V: TRBV6-6
DNA: TGTGCCAGCAGGCCAGGGGGCAATGGTCAGCCCCAGCATTTT
CDR3: CASRPGGNGQPQHF

J: TRBJ1-2
size: -
D: TRBD1
V: TRBV6-6
DNA: TGCGTTGTGGGACAGGGGACCTCTAACTATGGCTACACCTTC
CDR3: CVVGQGTSNYGYTF

J: TRBJ1-2
size: -
D: TRBD1
V: TRBV19
DNA: TGTGCCAGTAGTCCGCCCAGGGGGCTCGGCTATGGCTACACCTTC
CDR3: CASSPPRGLGYGYTF

J: TRBJ2-3
size: -
D: -
V: TRBV6-5
DNA: TGTGCCAGCCGGGGAGATACGCAGTATTTT
CDR3: CASRGDTQYF

J: TRBJ1-2
size: -
D: -
V: TRBV5-6
DNA: TGTGCCAGCAGTTCACAGGGAACGAACTATGGCTACACCTTC
CDR3: CASSSQGTNYGYTF

J: TRBJ2-1
size: once
D: -
V: TRBV4-3
DNA: TGCGCCAGCAGCCAAGAACATGGTCCAATCTCCTACAATGAGCAGTTCTTC
CDR3: CASSQEHGPISYNEQFF

J: TRBJ1-1
size: -
D: TRBD1
V: TRBV6-2/TRBV6-3
DNA: TGTGCCAGCAGTAGCACCGGGACAGGGGGCACTGAAGCTTTCTTT
CDR3: CASSSTGTGGTEAFF

J: TRBJ2-1
size: -
D: TRBD2
V: TRBV24-1
DNA: TGTGCCACCAGTGATACTAGCGTCTCCTACAATGAGCAGTTCTTC
CDR3: CATSDTSVSYNEQFF

J: TRBJ1-2
size: -
D: TRBD1
V: TRBV27
DNA: TGTGCCAGCAGTTTATCGGGGGAGAGGAGGGGGCGCGAAGGCTACACCTTC
CDR3: CASSLSGERRGREGYTF